One sample yielded the 8 T cell receptor beta chains listed below, sequenced in a study of blood T cell repertoires in COVID-19. Produced via immunoSEQ multiplex PCR; TCRdb's table is partial and in-frame only. The sample carries some 15,000 clones, roughly 85% recorded once. The material sequenced was peripheral blood. The source is a woman in her fifties or sixties with acute or convalescent COVID-19.

This CDR3 is CASSPSGQGAERAGGYTF. CDR3 in DNA: TGTGCCAGCTCACCATCGGGACAGGGAGCGGAGCGGGCGGGTGGCTACACCTTC. V gene TRBV18 combines with J gene TRBJ1-2; 9 positions match TRBD1. The length of the CDR3 is 18 residues. CDR1 and CDR2 (germline): KGHSH, LQKENI. After removal of 2 bases from V and 7 bases from J, the junction contained 17 bases not matched to a gene.

This clone was seen a single time. V is TRBV7-7 and J is TRBJ1-1; D uncertain. With 6 bases removed from V and 0 bases from J, the gap between germline ends came to 8 bases. This CDR3 is built from 13 residues. Per germline, CDR1 SSHAT and CDR2 FNYEAQ (reference sequence). The CDR3: CASSRGMNTEAFF. The CDR3 DNA reads as TGTGCCAGCAGTCGAGGGATGAACACTGAAGCTTTCTTT.

This chain joins TRBV13 and TRBJ2-5, with TRBD2 identical over 7 bases. The germline CDR1 and CDR2 sequences are PRHDT and FYEKMQ (reference sequence). V lost 5 bases and J lost 4; bases outside the gene matches: 10. The CDR3 consists of 15 residues. The CDR3 DNA sequence: TGTGCCAGCAGCCTGAGTGCGGGAGCTGGAGAGACCCAGTACTTC. Translation: CASSLSAGAGETQYF. The entire variable domain, with the rest obtained from reference TRBV13 and TRBJ2-5, is as follows: AAGVIQSPRHLIKEKRETATLKCYPIPRHDTVYWYQQGPGQDPQFLISFYEKMQSDKGSIPDRFSAQQFSDYHSELNMSSLELGDSALYFCASSLSAGAGETQYFGPGTRLLVL.

V gene TRBV10-1 combines with J gene TRBJ2-5, with D possibly TRBD2 on 5 matching bases. CDR3 size: 15 residues. Trimming took off 0 bases at V and 5 bases at J, with 13 bases between the two ends. Germline V gives CDR1 WNHNN, CDR2 SYGVQD (reference sequence). The CDR3 reads CASSESRAVPETQYF. The CDR3 nucleotides are TGCGCCAGCAGTGAGTCGCGGGCGGTCCCGGAGACCCAGTACTTC.

This rearrangement joins TRBV20-1 to TRBJ1-2; 7 bases fit TRBD1. Germline CDR1 reads DFQATT; CDR2 reads SNEGSKA (reference sequence). The CDR3 extends over 11 amino acids. The trim removed 6 bases at V and 6 bases at J, leaving 4 bases unmatched. CDR3 in DNA: TGCAGTGCCGGGACAGTACATGGCTACACCTTC. This translates into CSAGTVHGYTF.

The V and J genes are TRBV5-4 and TRBJ2-3, with D hard to call. V gave up 0 bases and J gave up 0 bases, with 8 bases separating them. This CDR3 has 15 residues. Germline V gene data show CDR1 as SGHNT and CDR2 as YYREEE (reference sequence). DNA of the CDR3: TGTGCCAGCAGCTTGGGCCCTAGAAGCACAGATACGCAGTATTTT. This encodes CASSLGPRSTDTQYF. Complete variable domain (other parts from reference TRBV5-4 and TRBJ2-3): ETGVTQSPTHLIKTRGQQVTLRCSSQSGHNTVSWYQQALGQGPQFIFQYYREEENGRGNFPPRFSGLQFPNYSSELNVNALELDDSALYLCASSLGPRSTDTQYFGPGTRLTVL.

The chain links TRBV7-9 to TRBJ2-1, with TRBD2 identical over 15 bases. Germline CDR1 SEHNR, CDR2 FQNEAQ (reference sequence). V was pared by 4 bases and J by 3 bases, with 10 bases of the junction left unmatched. The CDR3 consists of 19 residues. The CDR3 DNA is TGTGCCAGCAGCTCCCGTCCCGGGACTAGCGGGGGGATCTACAATGAGCAGTTCTTC. Its translation is CASSSRPGTSGGIYNEQFF.

The chain combines TRBV4-2 with TRBJ2-1, with TRBD2 matching over 7 bases. Germline assignment: CDR1 LGHNA and CDR2 YNFKEQ. The CDR3 sequence is 14 residues long. V was clipped by 4 bases and J by 6 bases; unmatched bases: 6. CDR3 nucleotide sequence: TGTGCCAGCAGCCGGGGGGGGTCGGCCAATGAGCAGTTCTTC. Translated, it gives CASSRGGSANEQFF.